This T cell receptor (beta chain) was recorded in a study of breast tumors, draining lymph nodes, adjacent tissues. Overall study results and limits: Luminal-like breast cancer showed significantly higher tumor–nontumor repertoire similarity than basal-like.

This clonotype was detected many times. Its antigen remains unidentified. Samples came from axillary lymph nodes draining the breast cancer. Germline V gene data show CDR1 as SGHDT and CDR2 as YYEEEE. Trimming at V came to 3 bases and at J to 5 bases, leaving 6 bases not matched to a gene. The CDR3 contains 15 residues. TCRdb reprocessed the multiplex PCR reads via MiXCR and lists one record per CDR3 protein. The sample yields 200,000 to 300,000 distinct CDR3 sequences, 30% seen once. V and J are TRBV5-6 and TRBJ2-5; 11 bases match TRBD2. Sequenced sample: axillary lymph node tissue. The sequence came from a female donor with breast cancer. Some clones in this sample may be carry-over from other donors' samples. CDR3 coding DNA: TGTGCCAGCAGCTCTCAAACTAGCGGGAGCGAGACCCAGTACTTC. Translated, it gives CASSSQTSGSETQYF.